This TCR beta chain is drawn from a study of T cells in localized non-small cell lung cancer. General study points: Heterogeneity stays possible, as sequencing covered only one tumor region. The highest T cell clonality was in uninvolved adjacent lung, above tumor.

Per germline, CDR1 SGHRS and CDR2 YFSETQ. CDR3 length: 14 amino acids. V dropped 5 bases and J dropped 8 bases, with 16 bases sitting between them. The repertoire was sequenced with immunoSEQ multiplex PCR; TCRdb's copy has only in-frame clones and lacks some. The repertoire holds roughly 36,000 clones, with 90% to 95% as singletons. This clone was seen just once. Its antigen remains unidentified. The sequence was obtained from a man aged 35-69 years with stage II lung adenocarcinoma. The starting material was PBMCs, obtained before any cancer treatment. The chain links TRBV5-1 to TRBJ1-4, with D tentatively TRBD1 (5 bases). The CDR3 loop reads CASRVGAPGEKLFF. The CDR3, as DNA: TGCGCCAGCAGAGTCGGGGCCCCTGGAGAAAAACTGTTTTTT.